This TCR beta chain was documented in a study of T cells in localized non-small cell lung cancer. Study observations and caveats: Appearance in adjacent lung was seen for a median roughly 50 of the top 100 tumor clones.

This clone was picked up a small number of times. Its antigen is unidentified. The protocol was immunoSEQ multiplex PCR, while the TCRdb copy is restricted to in-frame clones and leaves out a portion. The table records approximately 2,500 clones, roughly a third of them present only once. CDR1 and CDR2 from the germline V gene are MNHGY and SAAAGT. The CDR3 runs to 13 residues. V was pared by 7 bases and J by 4 bases, with 13 bases between. The input for sequencing was lung tumor tissue, taken before any cancer treatment. The chain employs TRBV6-8 and TRBJ1-2, with D unresolved. This receptor was obtained from a female donor older than 55 with stage II squamous cell lung carcinoma. The CDR3 region has the DNA TGTGCCAGCACCGAAGTTATTGTCTATGGCTACACCTTC. Residues: CASTEVIVYGYTF.